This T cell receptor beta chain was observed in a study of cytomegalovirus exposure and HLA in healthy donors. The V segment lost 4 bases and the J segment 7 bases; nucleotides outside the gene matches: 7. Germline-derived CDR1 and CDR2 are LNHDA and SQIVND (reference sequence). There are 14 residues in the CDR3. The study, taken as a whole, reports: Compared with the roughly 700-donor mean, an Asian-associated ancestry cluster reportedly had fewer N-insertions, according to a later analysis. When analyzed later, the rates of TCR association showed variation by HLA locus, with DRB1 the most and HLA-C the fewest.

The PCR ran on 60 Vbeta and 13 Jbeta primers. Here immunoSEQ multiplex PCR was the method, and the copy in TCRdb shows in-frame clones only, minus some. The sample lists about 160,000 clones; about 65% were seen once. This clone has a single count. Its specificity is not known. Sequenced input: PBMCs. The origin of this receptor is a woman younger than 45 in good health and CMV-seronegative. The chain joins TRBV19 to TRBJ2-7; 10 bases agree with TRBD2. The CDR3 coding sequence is TGTGCCAGTAGTACGCCGGGACTAGCGCGGGAGCAGTACTTC. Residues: CASSTPGLAREQYF.